These T cell receptor beta chains were read from a single sample in a study of cytomegalovirus exposure and HLA in healthy donors. The method was immunoSEQ multiplex PCR; TCRdb's version includes in-frame clones alone and lacks a portion of them. There are roughly 100,000 clones in the sample; approximately 80% occur only once, and around a tenth lies in the top ten. Sequencing was done on a sample of PBMCs. The source of these receptors is a male donor in good health and CMV-seropositive. Each CDR3 is given with its conserved first and last residue. The order of the fields is D gene, J gene, V gene, clone size, CDR3 length, CDR3 protein, CDR3 DNA. D genes are given only for firm matches. Clone size appears in some rows only: once, few, many, or a class for an expanded clone.

d_call: .; j_call: TRBJ1-1; v_call: TRBV19; clone_size: .; cdr3_length: 13; cdr3_aa: CASSLRGGTEAFF; cdr3_nt: TGTGCCAGTAGTCTCCGGGGGGGTACTGAAGCTTTCTTT
d_call: TRBD1; j_call: TRBJ2-5; v_call: TRBV5-1; clone_size: .; cdr3_length: 15; cdr3_aa: CASSEAGQGQETQYF; cdr3_nt: TGCGCCAGCAGTGAAGCGGGACAGGGTCAAGAGACCCAGTACTTC
d_call: .; j_call: TRBJ2-1; v_call: TRBV7-3; clone_size: .; cdr3_length: 15; cdr3_aa: CASSLRQGYGNEQFF; cdr3_nt: TGTGCCAGCAGCTTAAGGCAGGGATATGGGAATGAGCAGTTCTTC
d_call: .; j_call: TRBJ1-1; v_call: TRBV15; clone_size: .; cdr3_length: 16; cdr3_aa: CATSRDLIYGNTEAFF; cdr3_nt: TGTGCCACCAGCAGAGATCTAATTTATGGGAACACTGAAGCTTTCTTT
d_call: TRBD1; j_call: TRBJ1-1; v_call: TRBV5-1; clone_size: many; cdr3_length: 14; cdr3_aa: CASSQRTGRGEAFF; cdr3_nt: TGCGCCAGCAGCCAACGGACAGGGAGAGGGGAAGCTTTCTTT
d_call: TRBD2; j_call: TRBJ2-1; v_call: TRBV9; clone_size: .; cdr3_length: 16; cdr3_aa: CASSYPTGGSNNEQFF; cdr3_nt: TGTGCCAGCAGCTACCCTACGGGGGGGAGTAACAATGAGCAGTTCTTC
d_call: .; j_call: TRBJ1-5; v_call: TRBV28; clone_size: .; cdr3_length: 15; cdr3_aa: CASSPQLGSNQPQHF; cdr3_nt: TGTGCCAGCAGTCCCCAACTAGGGAGCAATCAGCCCCAGCATTTT
d_call: .; j_call: TRBJ2-1; v_call: TRBV2; clone_size: .; cdr3_length: 14; cdr3_aa: CASSANLLHNEQFF; cdr3_nt: TGTGCCAGCAGCGCGAACCTCCTACACAATGAGCAGTTCTTC
d_call: .; j_call: TRBJ1-2; v_call: TRBV11-2; clone_size: .; cdr3_length: 13; cdr3_aa: CASSLDQNYGYTF; cdr3_nt: TGTGCCAGCAGCTTAGATCAGAACTATGGCTACACCTTC
d_call: TRBD2; j_call: TRBJ2-3; v_call: TRBV11-2; clone_size: .; cdr3_length: 15; cdr3_aa: CASSFGLEITDTQYF; cdr3_nt: TGTGCCAGCAGCTTCGGACTAGAGATCACAGATACGCAGTATTTT
d_call: TRBD1; j_call: TRBJ1-1; v_call: TRBV9; clone_size: .; cdr3_length: 15; cdr3_aa: CASSFGTGFNTEAFF; cdr3_nt: TGTGCCAGCAGCTTTGGGACAGGGTTCAACACTGAAGCTTTCTTT
d_call: .; j_call: TRBJ2-6; v_call: TRBV7-3; clone_size: .; cdr3_length: 14; cdr3_aa: CASRDPSGANVLTF; cdr3_nt: TGTGCCAGCCGGGATCCCTCTGGGGCCAACGTCCTGACTTTC
d_call: .; j_call: TRBJ1-2; v_call: TRBV5-6; clone_size: once; cdr3_length: 13; cdr3_aa: CASSGRGNYGYTF; cdr3_nt: TGTGCCAGCAGCGGGAGGGGGAACTATGGCTACACCTTC
d_call: .; j_call: TRBJ1-1; v_call: TRBV30; clone_size: .; cdr3_length: 14; cdr3_aa: CAWTLLQGLTEAFF; cdr3_nt: TGTGCCTGGACCTTACTCCAGGGCCTCACTGAAGCTTTCTTT
d_call: TRBD2; j_call: TRBJ2-3; v_call: TRBV28; clone_size: .; cdr3_length: 14; cdr3_aa: CASRSAGGTDTQYF; cdr3_nt: TGTGCCAGCAGGTCAGCGGGAGGGACAGATACGCAGTATTTT
d_call: .; j_call: TRBJ1-2; v_call: TRBV6-5; clone_size: .; cdr3_length: 13; cdr3_aa: CASSSGKNYGYTF; cdr3_nt: TGTGCCAGCAGTTCCGGGAAAAACTATGGCTACACCTTC
d_call: .; j_call: TRBJ1-1; v_call: TRBV7-2; clone_size: .; cdr3_length: 15; cdr3_aa: CASSLGGNLGTEAFF; cdr3_nt: TGTGCCAGCAGCTTAGGCGGTAATTTGGGCACTGAAGCTTTCTTT
d_call: TRBD2; j_call: TRBJ2-5; v_call: TRBV7-9; clone_size: .; cdr3_length: 16; cdr3_aa: CASSSGTSGSSETQYF; cdr3_nt: TGTGCCAGCAGTTCAGGGACTAGCGGGAGTTCGGAGACCCAGTACTTC
d_call: .; j_call: TRBJ2-5; v_call: TRBV9; clone_size: .; cdr3_length: 15; cdr3_aa: CASSVDLTVQETQYF; cdr3_nt: TGTGCCAGCAGCGTAGATTTGACAGTCCAAGAGACCCAGTACTTC
d_call: .; j_call: TRBJ2-7; v_call: TRBV7-5; clone_size: .; cdr3_length: 19; cdr3_aa: CARSPPGTSDPLASYEQYF; cdr3_nt: TGTGCCAGAAGCCCCCCCGGGACTAGCGACCCGCTTGCCTCCTACGAGCAGTACTTC
d_call: .; j_call: TRBJ2-1; v_call: TRBV18; clone_size: .; cdr3_length: 13; cdr3_aa: CASRYDFFNEQFF; cdr3_nt: TGTGCCAGCCGATACGACTTCTTCAATGAGCAGTTCTTC
d_call: TRBD1; j_call: TRBJ2-7; v_call: TRBV11-2; clone_size: .; cdr3_length: 14; cdr3_aa: CASSSGTGSYEQYF; cdr3_nt: TGTGCCAGCAGCTCCGGGACAGGCTCCTACGAGCAGTACTTC
d_call: .; j_call: TRBJ2-2; v_call: TRBV14; clone_size: .; cdr3_length: 16; cdr3_aa: CASSQTRGIPTGELFF; cdr3_nt: TGTGCCAGCAGCCAAACAAGGGGAATTCCCACCGGGGAGCTGTTTTTT
d_call: TRBD1; j_call: TRBJ1-1; v_call: TRBV4-2; clone_size: .; cdr3_length: 15; cdr3_aa: CASSPLTGDNTEAFF; cdr3_nt: TGTGCCAGCAGCCCACTCACAGGGGATAACACTGAAGCTTTCTTT
d_call: .; j_call: TRBJ2-5; v_call: TRBV30; clone_size: .; cdr3_length: 14; cdr3_aa: CAWNQGREGETQYF; cdr3_nt: TGTGCCTGGAATCAGGGGCGAGAGGGAGAGACCCAGTACTTC
d_call: .; j_call: TRBJ2-1; v_call: TRBV7-3; clone_size: .; cdr3_length: 15; cdr3_aa: CASSLEGSSYNEQFF; cdr3_nt: TGTGCCAGCAGCTTAGAGGGAAGCTCCTACAATGAGCAGTTCTTC
d_call: .; j_call: TRBJ2-7; v_call: TRBV18; clone_size: .; cdr3_length: 15; cdr3_aa: CASSPNTDSPYEQYF; cdr3_nt: TGTGCCAGCTCACCGAATACGGACAGTCCCTACGAGCAGTACTTC
d_call: TRBD2; j_call: TRBJ2-1; v_call: TRBV9; clone_size: .; cdr3_length: 15; cdr3_aa: CASSVRLAGEDEQFF; cdr3_nt: TGTGCCAGCAGCGTAAGGCTAGCGGGAGAGGATGAGCAGTTCTTC
d_call: TRBD1; j_call: TRBJ2-2; v_call: TRBV19; clone_size: .; cdr3_length: 14; cdr3_aa: CASTDRGKFGELFF; cdr3_nt: TGTGCCAGCACGGACAGGGGAAAATTCGGGGAGCTGTTTTTT
d_call: TRBD1; j_call: TRBJ2-7; v_call: TRBV15; clone_size: once; cdr3_length: 15; cdr3_aa: CATSRGTGESYEQYF; cdr3_nt: TGTGCCACCAGCAGAGGGACAGGGGAATCCTACGAGCAGTACTTC
d_call: TRBD1; j_call: TRBJ1-4; v_call: TRBV30; clone_size: .; cdr3_length: 14; cdr3_aa: CAWRRGQVDEKLFF; cdr3_nt: TGTGCCTGGAGACGGGGACAGGTAGATGAAAAACTGTTTTTT
d_call: .; j_call: TRBJ2-3; v_call: TRBV7-2; clone_size: .; cdr3_length: 14; cdr3_aa: CASTRRLAGDTQYF; cdr3_nt: TGTGCCAGCACCCGAAGACTGGCGGGAGATACGCAGTATTTT
d_call: TRBD1; j_call: TRBJ2-1; v_call: TRBV7-9; clone_size: once; cdr3_length: 17; cdr3_aa: CASSLVSGTGGLHEQFF; cdr3_nt: TGTGCCAGCAGCTTAGTCTCCGGGACAGGGGGCTTGCATGAGCAGTTCTTC
d_call: .; j_call: TRBJ2-1; v_call: TRBV18; clone_size: .; cdr3_length: 13; cdr3_aa: CASSPQGRNEQFF; cdr3_nt: TGTGCCAGCTCACCACAGGGGCGGAATGAGCAGTTCTTC
d_call: .; j_call: TRBJ2-1; v_call: TRBV4-3; clone_size: .; cdr3_length: 18; cdr3_aa: CASSQDPSGVAAYNEQFF; cdr3_nt: TGCGCCAGCAGCCAAGACCCCTCGGGGGTAGCCGCCTACAATGAGCAGTTCTTC
d_call: .; j_call: TRBJ2-3; v_call: TRBV4-1; clone_size: few; cdr3_length: 18; cdr3_aa: CASSLTGRPAEVGDTQYF; cdr3_nt: TGCGCCAGCAGCCTTACTGGACGTCCGGCGGAGGTAGGAGATACGCAGTATTTT
d_call: TRBD2; j_call: TRBJ2-3; v_call: TRBV7-3; clone_size: .; cdr3_length: 15; cdr3_aa: CASSLMGLGVDTQYF; cdr3_nt: TGTGCCAGCAGCTTAATGGGACTAGGGGTAGATACGCAGTATTTT
d_call: TRBD1; j_call: TRBJ2-1; v_call: TRBV27; clone_size: .; cdr3_length: 14; cdr3_aa: CATKGTGNYNEQFF; cdr3_nt: TGTGCCACTAAGGGGACAGGGAACTACAATGAGCAGTTCTTC
d_call: TRBD1; j_call: TRBJ1-4; v_call: TRBV19; clone_size: .; cdr3_length: 14; cdr3_aa: CATAWGTGIEKLFF; cdr3_nt: TGTGCCACCGCTTGGGGGACAGGGATTGAAAAACTGTTTTTT
d_call: TRBD2; j_call: TRBJ2-3; v_call: TRBV9; clone_size: .; cdr3_length: 15; cdr3_aa: CASSDPGGLTDTQYF; cdr3_nt: TGTGCCAGCAGCGATCCGGGGGGACTCACAGATACGCAGTATTTT
d_call: TRBD1; j_call: TRBJ2-7; v_call: TRBV4-2; clone_size: few; cdr3_length: 15; cdr3_aa: CASSQDEGQAAEQYF; cdr3_nt: TGTGCCAGCAGCCAAGACGAGGGACAGGCCGCGGAGCAGTACTTC
d_call: .; j_call: TRBJ2-1; v_call: TRBV27; clone_size: .; cdr3_length: 14; cdr3_aa: CASIRGAGYNEQFF; cdr3_nt: TGTGCCAGCATCCGAGGCGCGGGTTACAATGAGCAGTTCTTC
d_call: .; j_call: TRBJ2-7; v_call: TRBV28; clone_size: .; cdr3_length: 13; cdr3_aa: CASSLTGGYEQYF; cdr3_nt: TGTGCCAGCAGTTTAACTGGCGGCTACGAGCAGTACTTC
d_call: TRBD2; j_call: TRBJ2-1; v_call: TRBV7-3; clone_size: .; cdr3_length: 13; cdr3_aa: CASRELAGREQFF; cdr3_nt: TGTGCCAGCAGGGAACTAGCGGGACGTGAGCAGTTCTTC
d_call: .; j_call: TRBJ1-4; v_call: TRBV5-4; clone_size: few; cdr3_length: 15; cdr3_aa: CASSLAGNEGEKLFF; cdr3_nt: TGTGCCAGCAGCCTCGCCGGGAATGAGGGTGAAAAACTGTTTTTT
d_call: .; j_call: TRBJ1-1; v_call: TRBV9; clone_size: .; cdr3_length: 14; cdr3_aa: CASSVEASGAEAFF; cdr3_nt: TGTGCCAGCAGCGTAGAGGCATCCGGGGCTGAAGCTTTCTTT
d_call: .; j_call: TRBJ2-7; v_call: TRBV27; clone_size: .; cdr3_length: 14; cdr3_aa: CASSLTGGSYEQYF; cdr3_nt: TGTGCCAGCAGTCTGACAGGTGGCTCCTACGAGCAGTACTTC
d_call: .; j_call: TRBJ2-7; v_call: TRBV11-3; clone_size: .; cdr3_length: 14; cdr3_aa: CASSSGSARSEQYF; cdr3_nt: TGTGCCAGCAGCTCCGGTAGCGCCAGGAGCGAGCAGTACTTC
d_call: .; j_call: TRBJ2-3; v_call: TRBV7-3; clone_size: .; cdr3_length: 14; cdr3_aa: CASSPGTSTDTQYF; cdr3_nt: TGTGCCAGCAGCCCGGGGACTAGCACAGATACGCAGTATTTT
d_call: .; j_call: TRBJ2-1; v_call: TRBV7-7; clone_size: .; cdr3_length: 13; cdr3_aa: CASSLGSDNEQFF; cdr3_nt: TGTGCTAGCAGCTTAGGCAGCGACAATGAGCAGTTCTTC
d_call: .; j_call: TRBJ2-5; v_call: TRBV19; clone_size: .; cdr3_length: 16; cdr3_aa: CASSPRPTGVGETQYF; cdr3_nt: TGTGCCAGTAGCCCCCGCCCCACGGGTGTCGGAGAGACCCAGTACTTC
d_call: .; j_call: TRBJ2-7; v_call: TRBV4-3; clone_size: .; cdr3_length: 13; cdr3_aa: CASSQDGRGEQYF; cdr3_nt: TGCGCCAGCAGCCAAGACGGTCGGGGCGAGCAGTACTTC
d_call: .; j_call: TRBJ2-1; v_call: TRBV19; clone_size: few; cdr3_length: 16; cdr3_aa: CASSISRSGYYNEQFF; cdr3_nt: TGTGCCAGTAGTATAAGTAGAAGCGGATACTACAATGAGCAGTTCTTC
d_call: .; j_call: TRBJ1-2; v_call: TRBV19; clone_size: .; cdr3_length: 14; cdr3_aa: CASSIYQGGYGYTF; cdr3_nt: TGTGCCAGTAGTATATATCAGGGAGGCTATGGCTACACCTTC
d_call: TRBD1; j_call: TRBJ2-7; v_call: TRBV28; clone_size: .; cdr3_length: 13; cdr3_aa: CASRRTGAYEQYF; cdr3_nt: TGTGCCAGCAGACGCACAGGGGCCTACGAGCAGTACTTC
d_call: .; j_call: TRBJ2-1; v_call: TRBV19; clone_size: .; cdr3_length: 13; cdr3_aa: CASKVVGYNEQFF; cdr3_nt: TGTGCCAGTAAGGTGGTCGGGTACAATGAGCAGTTCTTC
d_call: .; j_call: TRBJ1-4; v_call: TRBV28; clone_size: .; cdr3_length: 15; cdr3_aa: CASSHASGDHEKLFF; cdr3_nt: TGTGCCAGCAGCCACGCATCGGGGGATCACGAAAAACTGTTTTTT
d_call: TRBD1; j_call: TRBJ1-2; v_call: TRBV25-1; clone_size: .; cdr3_length: 16; cdr3_aa: CASSGDRGDFYYGYTF; cdr3_nt: TGTGCCAGCAGCGGGGACAGGGGGGATTTTTACTATGGCTACACCTTC
d_call: .; j_call: TRBJ2-1; v_call: TRBV18; clone_size: .; cdr3_length: 11; cdr3_aa: CASSAGNEQFF; cdr3_nt: TGTGCCAGCTCAGCAGGGAATGAGCAGTTCTTC
d_call: .; j_call: TRBJ1-3; v_call: TRBV9; clone_size: .; cdr3_length: 16; cdr3_aa: CASSVAADSSGNTIYF; cdr3_nt: TGTGCCAGCAGCGTAGCCGCCGACAGCTCTGGAAACACCATATATTTT